These T cell receptor beta chains were read from a single sample in a study of T-cell reconstitution after alpha-beta-depleted transplantation in children. Each CDR3 protein is one row after TCRdb ran MiXCR on the PCR reads. The table records around 340,000 distinct CDR3 sequences, 13% of them present only once. The specimen was PBMCs, collected from the stem cell graft. The receptors shown here come from a human donor who donated a stem cell graft to a child with Fanconi anemia. The CDR3 runs from the conserved cysteine through the conserved F or W. The order of the fields is clone size, J gene, V gene, D gene, CDR3 DNA, CDR3 protein. D genes are given only for firm matches. Where a row states a size, it is once, few, many or the class of an expanded clone; other rows omit it.

abundance: NA
j_gene: TRBJ2-5
v_gene: TRBV5-1
d_gene: NA
CDR3nt: TGCGCCAGCAGCTTGGCCATCCAAGAGACCCAGTACTTC
CDR3aa: CASSLAIQETQYF

abundance: few
j_gene: TRBJ1-2
v_gene: TRBV7-9
d_gene: NA
CDR3nt: TGTGCCAGCAGCTTATCTCAGAGCTATGGCTACACCTTC
CDR3aa: CASSLSQSYGYTF

abundance: NA
j_gene: TRBJ1-1
v_gene: TRBV20-1
d_gene: TRBD1
CDR3nt: TGCAGTGCTTGGACAGGAGCGAACACTGAAGCTTTCTTT
CDR3aa: CSAWTGANTEAFF

abundance: many
j_gene: TRBJ2-5
v_gene: TRBV5-6
d_gene: TRBD1
CDR3nt: TGTGCCAGCAGCTCGCCCCACGGACAGGTGGAGGAGACCCAGTACTTC
CDR3aa: CASSSPHGQVEETQYF

abundance: NA
j_gene: TRBJ1-2
v_gene: TRBV27
d_gene: TRBD1
CDR3nt: TGTGCCAGCAGTCCTGGGGACAGGGCAGGCTACACCTTC
CDR3aa: CASSPGDRAGYTF

abundance: NA
j_gene: TRBJ1-1
v_gene: TRBV25-1
d_gene: TRBD1
CDR3nt: TGTGCCAGCAGTCATGAGGGGACAGTCTTT
CDR3aa: CASSHEGTVF

abundance: many
j_gene: TRBJ1-5
v_gene: TRBV15
d_gene: NA
CDR3nt: TGTGCCACCGGGAGTCGGGCAAGCAATCAGCCCCAGCATTTT
CDR3aa: CATGSRASNQPQHF

abundance: many
j_gene: TRBJ1-1
v_gene: TRBV5-5
d_gene: NA
CDR3nt: TGTGCCAGCAGCTCTGACGCAAACACTGAAGCTTTCTTT
CDR3aa: CASSSDANTEAFF

abundance: few
j_gene: TRBJ2-5
v_gene: TRBV5-1
d_gene: TRBD1
CDR3nt: TGCGCCAGCACCCTAGGGACAGGGGAAGAGACCCAGTACTTC
CDR3aa: CASTLGTGEETQYF

abundance: NA
j_gene: TRBJ1-2
v_gene: TRBV28
d_gene: NA
CDR3nt: TGTGCCAGCATTCCCAGAGGCAGCGGCCACTATGGCTACACCTTC
CDR3aa: CASIPRGSGHYGYTF

abundance: few
j_gene: TRBJ2-5
v_gene: TRBV29-1
d_gene: TRBD1
CDR3nt: TGCAGCGTGGCCGGGACAGCCGAAGAGACCCAGTACTTC
CDR3aa: CSVAGTAEETQYF

abundance: NA
j_gene: TRBJ2-1
v_gene: TRBV20-1
d_gene: NA
CDR3nt: TGCAGTGCTAGCTTGGGGAGGCCGTACAATGAGCAGTTCTTC
CDR3aa: CSASLGRPYNEQFF

abundance: NA
j_gene: TRBJ1-6
v_gene: TRBV12-3/TRBV12-4
d_gene: NA
CDR3nt: TGTGCCAGCAGTTTAGACATCTGGTCACCCCTCCACTTT
CDR3aa: CASSLDIWSPLHF

abundance: NA
j_gene: TRBJ1-1
v_gene: TRBV6-5
d_gene: NA
CDR3nt: TGTGCCAGCAGTTACACCTGGGGGGGAACTGAAGCTTTCTTT
CDR3aa: CASSYTWGGTEAFF

abundance: NA
j_gene: TRBJ1-2
v_gene: TRBV6-2/TRBV6-3
d_gene: TRBD1
CDR3nt: TGTGCCAGCAGTTACCTGGACAGGCGGGCAACGGATGGCTACACCTTC
CDR3aa: CASSYLDRRATDGYTF

abundance: NA
j_gene: TRBJ2-6
v_gene: TRBV30
d_gene: NA
CDR3nt: TGTGCCTGGAGTGTCCAGGGACCTGGGGCCAACGTCCTGACTTTC
CDR3aa: CAWSVQGPGANVLTF

abundance: NA
j_gene: TRBJ2-1
v_gene: TRBV25-1
d_gene: NA
CDR3nt: TGTGCCAGCAGTGAATCGGCGAGGGGTGAGCAGTTCTTC
CDR3aa: CASSESARGEQFF

abundance: few
j_gene: TRBJ1-1
v_gene: TRBV6-5
d_gene: NA
CDR3nt: TGTGCCAGCAGTTTCTACACGAACACTGAAGCTTTCTTT
CDR3aa: CASSFYTNTEAFF

abundance: few
j_gene: TRBJ1-6
v_gene: TRBV12-3/TRBV12-4
d_gene: NA
CDR3nt: TGTGCCAGCAGTTTATTGGGCACATATAATTCACCCCTCCACTTT
CDR3aa: CASSLLGTYNSPLHF

abundance: few
j_gene: TRBJ1-1
v_gene: TRBV18
d_gene: NA
CDR3nt: TGTGCCAGCTCACCGCAGAGCTCGAGCACTGAAGCTTTCTTT
CDR3aa: CASSPQSSSTEAFF

abundance: many
j_gene: TRBJ2-5
v_gene: TRBV9
d_gene: NA
CDR3nt: TGTGCCAGCAGCGTAGGCTCAGGCAGGACAGAGACCCAGTACTTC
CDR3aa: CASSVGSGRTETQYF

abundance: NA
j_gene: TRBJ1-4
v_gene: TRBV15
d_gene: TRBD1
CDR3nt: TGTGCCACCAGCAGGAAAGACAGGGGCCGAGAAAAACTGTTTTTT
CDR3aa: CATSRKDRGREKLFF

abundance: NA
j_gene: TRBJ2-5
v_gene: TRBV5-5
d_gene: TRBD2
CDR3nt: TGTGCCAGCAGCACGGGGGAATTCTCCGGGACTACGTTAGAGACCCAGTACTTC
CDR3aa: CASSTGEFSGTTLETQYF

abundance: few
j_gene: TRBJ2-3
v_gene: TRBV20-1
d_gene: TRBD1
CDR3nt: TGCAGTGCTTGGGACAGCCGCACAGATACGCAGTATTTT
CDR3aa: CSAWDSRTDTQYF

abundance: many
j_gene: TRBJ2-2
v_gene: TRBV12-3/TRBV12-4
d_gene: NA
CDR3nt: TGTGCCAGCAGTTCCGACGGGCACAAATTAAACACCGGGGAGCTGTTTTTT
CDR3aa: CASSSDGHKLNTGELFF

abundance: NA
j_gene: TRBJ2-7
v_gene: TRBV5-5
d_gene: TRBD2
CDR3nt: TGTGCCAGCAATCAGCGGGGAGAGTACGAGCAGTACTTC
CDR3aa: CASNQRGEYEQYF

abundance: NA
j_gene: TRBJ1-6
v_gene: TRBV12-3/TRBV12-4
d_gene: NA
CDR3nt: TGTGCCAGCAAACAACGGGGGCCCTATAATTCACCCCTCCACTTT
CDR3aa: CASKQRGPYNSPLHF

abundance: few
j_gene: TRBJ2-1
v_gene: TRBV5-5
d_gene: NA
CDR3nt: TGTGCCAGCAGCTTGGAGGGGGACAAGTACAATGAGCAGTTCTTC
CDR3aa: CASSLEGDKYNEQFF

abundance: few
j_gene: TRBJ2-1
v_gene: TRBV5-1
d_gene: TRBD2
CDR3nt: TGCGCCAGCAGCTTGGACCTAGCGGGGGGCAGGGGTAATGAGCAGTTCTTC
CDR3aa: CASSLDLAGGRGNEQFF

abundance: few
j_gene: TRBJ1-1
v_gene: TRBV4-3
d_gene: NA
CDR3nt: TGCGCCAGCAGCCAAGCGTGGGGAACCATGAACACTGAAGCTTTCTTT
CDR3aa: CASSQAWGTMNTEAFF